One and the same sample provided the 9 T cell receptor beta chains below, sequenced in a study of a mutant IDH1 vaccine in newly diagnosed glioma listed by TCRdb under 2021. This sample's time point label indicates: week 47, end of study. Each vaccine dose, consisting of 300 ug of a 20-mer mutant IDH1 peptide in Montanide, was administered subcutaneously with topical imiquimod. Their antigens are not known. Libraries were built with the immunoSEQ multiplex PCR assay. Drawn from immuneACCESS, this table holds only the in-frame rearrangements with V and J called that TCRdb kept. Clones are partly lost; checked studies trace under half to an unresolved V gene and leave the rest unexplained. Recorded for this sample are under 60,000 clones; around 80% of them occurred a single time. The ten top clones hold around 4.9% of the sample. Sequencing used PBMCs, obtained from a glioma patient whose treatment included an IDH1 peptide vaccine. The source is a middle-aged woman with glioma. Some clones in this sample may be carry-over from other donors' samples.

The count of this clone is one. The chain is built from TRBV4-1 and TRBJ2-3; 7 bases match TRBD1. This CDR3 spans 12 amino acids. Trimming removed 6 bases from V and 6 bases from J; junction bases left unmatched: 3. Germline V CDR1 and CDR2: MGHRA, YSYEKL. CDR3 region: CASSSRGDTQYF. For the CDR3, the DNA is TGCGCCAGCAGTTCCAGGGGGGATACGCAGTATTTT.

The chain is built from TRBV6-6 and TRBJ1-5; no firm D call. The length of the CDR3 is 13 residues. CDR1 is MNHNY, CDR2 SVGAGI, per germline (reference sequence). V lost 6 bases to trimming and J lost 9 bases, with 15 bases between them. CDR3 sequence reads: CASRSDGDWPQHF. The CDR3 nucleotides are TGTGCCAGCAGATCGGACGGTGATTGGCCCCAGCATTTT.

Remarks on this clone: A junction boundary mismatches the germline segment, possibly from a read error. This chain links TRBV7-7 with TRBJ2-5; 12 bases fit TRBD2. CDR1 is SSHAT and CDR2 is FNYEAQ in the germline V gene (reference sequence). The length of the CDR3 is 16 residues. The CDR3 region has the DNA TGTGCTAGCAGCAAAGGACTAGCGGGGCCCCAAGAGACCCAGTACTTC. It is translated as CASSKGLAGPQETQYF. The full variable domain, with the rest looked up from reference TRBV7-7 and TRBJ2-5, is GAGVSQSPRYKVTKRGQDVTLRCDPISSHATLYWYQQALGQGPEFLTYFNYEAQPDKSGLPSDRFSAERPEGSISTLTIQRTEQRDSAMYRCASSKGLAGPQETQYFGPGTRLLVL.

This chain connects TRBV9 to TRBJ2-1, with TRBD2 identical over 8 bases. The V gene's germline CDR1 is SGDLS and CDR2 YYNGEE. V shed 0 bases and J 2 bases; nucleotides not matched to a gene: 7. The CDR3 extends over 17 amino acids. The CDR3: CASSVGTGGSTYNEQFF. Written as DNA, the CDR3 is TGTGCCAGCAGCGTAGGGACGGGAGGGTCCACCTACAATGAGCAGTTCTTC.

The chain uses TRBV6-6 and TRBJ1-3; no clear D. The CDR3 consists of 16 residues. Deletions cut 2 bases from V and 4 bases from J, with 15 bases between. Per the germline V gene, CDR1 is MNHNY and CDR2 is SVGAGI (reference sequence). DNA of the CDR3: TGTGCCAGCAGTTACGAGGCGGCCGTGGGCGGAAACACCATATATTTT. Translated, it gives CASSYEAAVGGNTIYF.

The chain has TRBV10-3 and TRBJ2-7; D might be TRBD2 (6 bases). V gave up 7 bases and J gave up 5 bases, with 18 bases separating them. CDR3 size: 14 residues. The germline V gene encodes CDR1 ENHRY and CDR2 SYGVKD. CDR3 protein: CAIKPGVPLDEQYF. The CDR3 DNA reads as TGTGCCATCAAGCCGGGAGTCCCCTTGGACGAGCAGTACTTC.

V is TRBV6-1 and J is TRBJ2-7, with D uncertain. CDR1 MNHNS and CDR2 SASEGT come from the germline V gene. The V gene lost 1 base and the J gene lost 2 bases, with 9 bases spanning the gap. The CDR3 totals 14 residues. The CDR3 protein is CASSEEGSAYEQYF. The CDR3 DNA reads TGTGCCAGCAGTGAAGAAGGCAGCGCCTACGAGCAGTACTTC.

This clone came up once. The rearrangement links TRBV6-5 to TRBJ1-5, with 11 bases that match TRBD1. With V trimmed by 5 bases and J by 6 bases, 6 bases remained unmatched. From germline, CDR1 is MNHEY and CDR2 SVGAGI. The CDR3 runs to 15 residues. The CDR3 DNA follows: TGTGCCAGCAGTCCCGGACAGGGGGCGTTTCAGCCCCAGCATTTT. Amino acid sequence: CASSPGQGAFQPQHF.

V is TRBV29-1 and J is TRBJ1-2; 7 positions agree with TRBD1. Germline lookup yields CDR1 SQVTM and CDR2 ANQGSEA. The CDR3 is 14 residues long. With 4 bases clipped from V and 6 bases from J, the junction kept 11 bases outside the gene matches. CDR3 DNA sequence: TGCAGCGTTGTGGCAAAGACAGGGAGGGATGGCTACACCTTC. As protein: CSVVAKTGRDGYTF.